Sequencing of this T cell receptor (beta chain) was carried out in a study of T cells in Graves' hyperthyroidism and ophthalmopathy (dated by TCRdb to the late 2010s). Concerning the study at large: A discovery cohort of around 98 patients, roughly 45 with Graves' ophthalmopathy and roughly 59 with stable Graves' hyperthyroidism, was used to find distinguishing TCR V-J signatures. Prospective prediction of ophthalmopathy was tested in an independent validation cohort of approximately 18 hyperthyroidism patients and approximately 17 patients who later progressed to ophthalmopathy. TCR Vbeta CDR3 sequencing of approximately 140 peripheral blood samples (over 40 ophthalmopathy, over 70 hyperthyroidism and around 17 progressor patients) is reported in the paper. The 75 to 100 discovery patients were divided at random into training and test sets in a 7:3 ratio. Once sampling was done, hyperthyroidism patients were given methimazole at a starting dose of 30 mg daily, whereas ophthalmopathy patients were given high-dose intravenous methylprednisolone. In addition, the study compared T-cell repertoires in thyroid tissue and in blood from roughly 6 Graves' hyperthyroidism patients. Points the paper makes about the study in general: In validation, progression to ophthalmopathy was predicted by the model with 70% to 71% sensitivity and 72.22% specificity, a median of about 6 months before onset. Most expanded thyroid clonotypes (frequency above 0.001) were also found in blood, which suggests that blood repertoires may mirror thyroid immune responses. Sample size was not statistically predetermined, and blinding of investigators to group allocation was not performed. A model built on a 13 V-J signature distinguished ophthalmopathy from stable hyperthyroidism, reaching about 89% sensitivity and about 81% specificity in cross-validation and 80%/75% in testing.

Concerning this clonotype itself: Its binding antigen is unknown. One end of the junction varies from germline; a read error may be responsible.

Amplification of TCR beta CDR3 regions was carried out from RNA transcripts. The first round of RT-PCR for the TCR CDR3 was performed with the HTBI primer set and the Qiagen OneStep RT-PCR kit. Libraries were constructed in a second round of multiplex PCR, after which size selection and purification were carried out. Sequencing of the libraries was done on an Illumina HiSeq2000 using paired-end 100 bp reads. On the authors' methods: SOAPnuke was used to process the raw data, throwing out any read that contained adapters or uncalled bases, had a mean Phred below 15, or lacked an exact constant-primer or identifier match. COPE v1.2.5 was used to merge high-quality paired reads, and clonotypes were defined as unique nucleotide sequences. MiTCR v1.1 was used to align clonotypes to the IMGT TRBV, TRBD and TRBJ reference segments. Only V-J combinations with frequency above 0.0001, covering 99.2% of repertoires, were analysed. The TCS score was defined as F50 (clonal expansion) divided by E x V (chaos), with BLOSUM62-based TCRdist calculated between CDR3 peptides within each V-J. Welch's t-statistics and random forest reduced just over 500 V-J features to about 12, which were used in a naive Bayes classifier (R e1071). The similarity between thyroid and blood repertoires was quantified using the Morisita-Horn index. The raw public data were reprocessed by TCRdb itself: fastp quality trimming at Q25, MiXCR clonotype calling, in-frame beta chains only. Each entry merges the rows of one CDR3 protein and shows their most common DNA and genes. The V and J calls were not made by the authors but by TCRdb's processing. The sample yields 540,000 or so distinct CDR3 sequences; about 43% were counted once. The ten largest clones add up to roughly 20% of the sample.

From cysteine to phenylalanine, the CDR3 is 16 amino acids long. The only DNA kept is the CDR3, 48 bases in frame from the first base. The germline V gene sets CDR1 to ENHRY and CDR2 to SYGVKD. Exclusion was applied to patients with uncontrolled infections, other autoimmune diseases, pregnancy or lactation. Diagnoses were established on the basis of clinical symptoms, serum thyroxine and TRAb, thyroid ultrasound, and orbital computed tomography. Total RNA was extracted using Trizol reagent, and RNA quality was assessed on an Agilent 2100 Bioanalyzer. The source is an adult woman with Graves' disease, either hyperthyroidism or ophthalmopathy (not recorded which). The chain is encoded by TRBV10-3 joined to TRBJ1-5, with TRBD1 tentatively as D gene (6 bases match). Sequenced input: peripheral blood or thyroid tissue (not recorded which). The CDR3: CASSSFWTDSNQPQHF. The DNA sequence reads TGTGCCAGCAGTTCCTTCTGGACAGATAGCAATCAGCCCCAGCATTTT.